The 30 T cell receptor beta chains in this list originate from one sample, sequenced in a study of blood T cells in healthy people across ages. The authors ran a second PCR of 7 to 11 cycles using a sample-barcoded 5' primer and a J-beta primer mix. TCRdb called the 5' RACE reads again in MiXCR, with one record for every CDR3 protein. The data contain fewer than 950,000 distinct CDR3 sequences, 40% to 65% of them singletons. Input material: blood. The receptors shown here come from a man older than 75 in good health.

J is TRBJ2-2 and V is TRBV12-3 or TRBV12-4, with D possibly being TRBD2 (6 bases). Trimming shortened V by 5 bases and J by 6 bases, and 10 bases separated the two germline ends. This CDR3 contains 13 residues. The CDR3 nucleotides read TGTGCCAGCAGTGAAGAGCGGGCCGGGGAGCTGTTTTTT. Protein: CASSEERAGELFF.

The chain is built from TRBV20-1 and TRBJ2-3, with no clear D. The germline gives CDR1 DFQATT, CDR2 SNEGSKA (reference sequence). Between the trimmed V and J ends, which lost 7 bases and 5 bases, there was a span of 10 bases. The length of the CDR3 is 11 residues. CDR3 in amino acids: CSVVPRDTQYF. The CDR3 nucleotides are TGCAGTGTTGTCCCAAGAGATACGCAGTATTTT.

V gene TRBV5-1 combines with J gene TRBJ1-1; tentative D call: TRBD1 (5 bases). With 4 bases removed from V and 8 bases from J, the gap between germline ends came to 21 bases. Germline CDR1 reads SGHRS; CDR2 reads YFSETQ. The CDR3 totals 15 residues. CDR3 in amino acids: CASSDRVVGEGEAFF. CDR3 coding DNA: TGCGCCAGCAGCGACAGAGTGGTGGGCGAAGGGGAAGCTTTCTTT. The whole variable domain, filled in from reference TRBV5-1 and TRBJ1-1, reads KAGVTQTPRYLIKTRGQQVTLSCSPISGHRSVSWYQQTPGQGLQFLFEYFSETQRNKGNFPGRFSGRQFSNSRSEMNVSTLELGDSALYLCASSDRVVGEGEAFFGQGTRLTVV.

This clonotype turned up a few times. The CDR3 DNA reads as TGTGCCAGCAGTTACTGGGGGGGCGAGCAGTACTTC. Translation gives CASSYWGGEQYF. V usage is TRBV6-6 and J usage is TRBJ2-7; 7 bases fit TRBD2. Germline V gives CDR1 MNHNY, CDR2 SVGAGI (reference sequence). The V segment lost 1 base and the J segment 6 bases; nucleotides outside the gene matches: 0. The CDR3 is made up of 12 amino acids.

This clonotype was picked up a small number of times. The V call is TRBV15, the J call TRBJ2-1; 8 nucleotides match TRBD2. Trimming removed 0 bases from V and 3 bases from J; junction bases left unmatched: 4. CDR3 length: 16 residues. CDR1 LNHNV and CDR2 YYDKDF come from the germline V gene (reference sequence). The CDR3 DNA sequence: TGTGCCACCAGCAGAGAGGCGGGAGGCCTCTACAATGAGCAGTTCTTC. Translation gives CATSREAGGLYNEQFF.

This chain uses TRBV9 with TRBJ2-1, with TRBD2 as a possible D gene (6 bases). The CDR3 covers 13 residues. Trimming removed 4 bases at V and 8 bases at J, with 13 bases between. The V gene's germline CDR1 is SGDLS and CDR2 YYNGEE. The CDR3 DNA is TGTGCCAGCAGCTATCGGGAGCGAGATGAGCAGTTCTTC. Protein sequence: CASSYRERDEQFF.

This clonotype was found a few times. The V call is TRBV3-1, the J call TRBJ2-6, with a tentative D call TRBD1 (5 bases). With 7 bases removed from V and 0 bases from J, the gap between germline ends came to 16 bases. The CDR3 covers 17 residues. Germline V CDR1 and CDR2: LGHDT, YNNKEL (reference sequence). The CDR3 nucleotides read TGTGCCAGCACTACAGGACGACTCCCCTCTGGGGCCAACGTCCTGACTTTC. Amino acid sequence: CASTTGRLPSGANVLTF.

This clonotype was counted once. The V and J genes are TRBV7-2 and TRBJ2-5, with unresolved D. Germline V gene lookup returns CDR1 SGHTA and CDR2 FQGNSA. Trimming pared 6 bases from V and 5 bases from J, leaving 13 bases between. This CDR3 is built from 13 residues. The CDR3 nucleotides read TGTGCCAGCAGTTCCGGGCCTGTGGAGACCCAGTACTTC. It specifies CASSSGPVETQYF.

V usage is TRBV5-1 and J usage is TRBJ2-1; D gene uncertain. This CDR3 is 12 amino acids long. Trimming took 4 bases from V and 9 from J, leaving 11 bases between them. The germline gives CDR1 SGHRS, CDR2 YFSETQ. CDR3 region: CASSPALTEQFF. The CDR3 DNA reads as TGCGCCAGCAGCCCCGCGCTGACTGAGCAGTTCTTC.

V is TRBV12-3 or TRBV12-4 and J is TRBJ1-2, with TRBD1 matching over 7 bases. The CDR3 is made up of 14 amino acids. J was trimmed by 2 bases and V by 5 bases; bases with no gene match: 5. The chain's CDR3 is CASSVTGWNYGYTF. CDR3 bases: TGTGCCAGCAGTGTGACAGGGTGGAACTATGGCTACACCTTC.

This clonotype was counted between two and nine times. This chain uses TRBV3-1 with TRBJ2-1; 11 bases line up with TRBD2. CDR3 length: 14 amino acids. V dropped 4 bases and J dropped 9; count of bases not matched to a gene: 5. Germline lookup yields CDR1 LGHDT and CDR2 YNNKEL (reference sequence). As DNA, the CDR3 is TGTGCCAGCAGCCGAGTAGCGGGAGGGCTTGAGCAGTTCTTC. This translates into CASSRVAGGLEQFF.

This clonotype was observed a handful of times. The chain links TRBV20-1 to TRBJ2-1; 10 positions agree with TRBD2. The CDR3 has 17 amino acids. The V gene's germline CDR1 is DFQATT and CDR2 SNEGSKA (reference sequence). Trimming cost V 1 base and J 3 bases; bases outside gene matches: 9. The CDR3 protein is CSARGPLAGVHYNEQFF. The CDR3 DNA reads as TGCAGTGCTAGAGGGCCTCTAGCGGGAGTTCACTACAATGAGCAGTTCTTC.

This clonotype was detected only a few times. CDR3 protein: CASSTTSGRFYEQYF. DNA for the CDR3: TGTGCCAGCAGTACGACTAGCGGGAGATTCTACGAGCAGTACTTC. The chain joins TRBV12-3 or TRBV12-4 to TRBJ2-7, with TRBD2 identical over 12 bases. With 5 bases clipped from V and 3 bases from J, the junction kept 5 bases outside the gene matches. This CDR3 spans 15 amino acids.

Concerning this clonotype itself: This may arise from a read error, as a much more abundant clone is one base away. This chain connects TRBV29-1 to TRBJ2-5, with 7 bases that match TRBD2. Gene TRBJ2-7 matches the end of the DNA better, so the J call may be wrong. CDR1 is SQVTM, CDR2 ANQGSEA, per germline. The CDR3 runs 11 residues. CDR3 DNA sequence: TGCAGCGCCAACGGGGGGTACGAGCAGTACTTC. It encodes CSANGGYEQYF.

V usage is TRBV28 and J usage is TRBJ2-7, with D perhaps TRBD1 (5 bases). Trimming removed 2 bases from V and 1 base from J, with 9 bases in between. The germline V gene encodes CDR1 MDHEN and CDR2 SYDVKM. The CDR3 has 14 amino acids. The CDR3 nucleotides read TGTGCCAGCAGTTTACCAGGGAAATCCTACGAGCAGTACTTC. Translating it yields CASSLPGKSYEQYF.

The chain uses TRBV5-1 and TRBJ2-3, with 8 bases that match TRBD2. This CDR3 has 16 amino acids. V was clipped by 0 bases and J by 14 bases; unmatched bases: 17. Germline CDR1 is SGHRS and CDR2 is YFSETQ. The chain's CDR3 is CASSLGYSGIDRYAYF. For the CDR3, the DNA is TGCGCCAGCAGCTTGGGATATAGCGGGATCGACAGATACGCGTATTTT.

The V gene is TRBV20-1, the J gene TRBJ1-1; D unresolved. V lost 5 bases, J lost 6 bases, and 7 bases lay in between. This CDR3 spans 10 amino acids. Germline-derived CDR1 and CDR2 are DFQATT and SNEGSKA (reference sequence). The CDR3 DNA is TGCAGTGCTCCCGGGTCTGAAGCTTTCTTT. The encoded protein is CSAPGSEAFF.

The J gene is TRBJ2-3, the V gene TRBV28; 8 positions match TRBD1. Germline V lookup: CDR1 MDHEN, CDR2 SYDVKM. The length of the CDR3 is 15 residues. The ends lost 5 bases at V and 0 bases at J; junction bases unmatched: 4. CDR3 loop: CASSIRGPSTDTQYF. CDR3 DNA: TGTGCCAGCAGTATCAGGGGGCCTAGCACAGATACGCAGTATTTT.

The chain employs TRBV7-8 and TRBJ2-7; D is perhaps TRBD1 or TRBD2 (6 bases each). CDR1 SGHVS and CDR2 FQNEAQ come from the germline V gene. Deletions cut 4 bases from V and 6 bases from J, with 19 bases between. The CDR3 has 15 amino acids. The CDR3 is CASSSQGGRAVEQYF. The CDR3, as DNA: TGTGCCAGCAGCTCCCAAGGGGGGCGCGCGGTCGAGCAGTACTTC. Full variable domain (missing parts from reference TRBV7-8 and TRBJ2-7): GAGVSQSPRYKVAKRGQDVALRCDPISGHVSLFWYQQALGQGPEFLTYFQNEAQLDKSGLPSDRFFAERPEGSVSTLKIQRTQQEDSAVYLCASSSQGGRAVEQYFGPGTRLTVT.

This clonotype has more than one count but fewer than ten. V and J are TRBV6-2 or TRBV6-3 and TRBJ2-7, with 7 bases aligning to TRBD2. Losses at the gene ends were 8 bases for V and 3 bases for J; bases not matched to a gene: 7. This CDR3 has 13 amino acids. Germline lookup yields CDR1 MNHEY and CDR2 SVGEGT. DNA for the CDR3: TGTGCCAGCTCTAGCGGTCCTGTCTACGAGCAGTACTTC. It is translated as CASSSGPVYEQYF.

The rearrangement uses TRBV11-2 and TRBJ2-1, with TRBD2 identical over 7 bases. Germline CDR1 reads SGHAT; CDR2 reads FQNNGV. The CDR3 covers 18 residues. V was pared by 5 bases and J by 9 bases, with 22 bases of the junction left unmatched. DNA for the CDR3: TGTGCCAGCAGCCCCCGAGACCGCCTCACACTAGCGAACGGTGAGCAGTTCTTC. This codes for CASSPRDRLTLANGEQFF. Full variable domain (remainder filled in from reference TRBV11-2 and TRBJ2-1): EAGVAQSPRYKIIEKRQSVAFWCNPISGHATLYWYQQILGQGPKLLIQFQNNGVVDDSQLPKDRFSAERLKGVDSTLKIQPAKLEDSAVYLCASSPRDRLTLANGEQFFGPGTRLTVL.

This chain links TRBV7-2 with TRBJ1-2, with D unresolved. Germline lookup yields CDR1 SGHTA and CDR2 FQGNSA. The CDR3 contains 13 residues. Trimming stripped 4 bases from V and 4 bases from J, with 10 bases between. DNA of the CDR3: TGTGCCAGCAGCTCCCGTCCCCGCTATGGCTACACCTTC. This translates into CASSSRPRYGYTF.

This clonotype was counted only a few times. V and J are TRBV12-3 or TRBV12-4 and TRBJ2-5, with D hard to call. The CDR3 runs to 15 residues. The V end lost 4 bases, the J end lost 6 bases, and 18 bases lay between the germline ends. The CDR3 DNA follows: TGTGCCAGCAGTTCCCCCCTAGACCCCTCGAAGACCCAGTACTTC. It translates to CASSSPLDPSKTQYF.

With regard to this clonotype: One end of the junction is discordant with germline, which a read error may explain. The rearrangement joins TRBV6-5 to TRBJ1-4, with D tentatively TRBD1 (5 bases). CDR1 and CDR2 from the germline V gene are MNHEY and SVGAGI. The CDR3 sequence is 14 residues long. The CDR3 loop is CASSDGGLDEKLFF. For the CDR3, the DNA is TGTGCCAGCAGTGACGGGGGGTTAGACGAAAAGCTGTTTTTT.

The rearrangement joins TRBV5-1 to TRBJ2-5; the match to TRBD2 covers 8 bases. The CDR3 has 14 residues. J lost 11 bases, V lost 4 bases, and 13 bases had no gene match. Germline V gene sequence: CDR1 SGHRS, CDR2 YFSETQ. The CDR3 protein is CASSLSGEYNEQYF. CDR3 coding DNA: TGCGCCAGCAGCCTTAGCGGGGAATACAATGAGCAGTACTTC.

This sequence joins TRBV27 and TRBJ2-4, with D uncertain. Germline V CDR1 and CDR2: MNHEY, SMNVEV (reference sequence). The CDR3 runs to 17 residues. V gave up 5 bases and J gave up 0 bases, with 17 bases separating them. The CDR3 is CASSPANRLLAKNIQYF. The CDR3 DNA reads TGTGCCAGCAGTCCCGCTAACAGACTGCTAGCCAAAAACATTCAGTACTTC.

J is TRBJ2-3 and V is TRBV7-9; D unclear. The length of the CDR3 is 13 residues. Looked up from germline, CDR1 is SEHNR and CDR2 is FQNEAQ (reference sequence). Trimming pared 6 bases from V and 2 bases from J, leaving 9 bases between. CDR3: CASRPLTTDTQYF. Here the CDR3 DNA reads TGTGCCAGCAGGCCCCTCACCACAGATACGCAGTATTTT.

The V and J genes are TRBV11-1 and TRBJ2-5, with D perhaps TRBD2 (6 bases). The J call is in doubt because the DNA end fits TRBJ2-7 better. CDR1 and CDR2 (germline): SGHAT, FQDESV (reference sequence). This CDR3 has 16 residues. The CDR3 DNA sequence: TGTGCCAGCAGCGGGGGACCGGGACTCCGCTCCTACGAGCAGTACTTC. Residues: CASSGGPGLRSYEQYF.

J is TRBJ2-1 and V is TRBV7-9, with D unresolved. Germline CDR1 reads SEHNR; CDR2 reads FQNEAQ (reference sequence). Trimming stripped 1 base from V and 5 bases from J, with 9 bases between. The CDR3 is made up of 14 amino acids. CDR3 coding DNA: TGTGCCAGCAGCTTAGGTTCTAAGCACAATGAGCAGTTCTTC. Amino acid sequence: CASSLGSKHNEQFF.

This clonotype has a handful of counts. The rearrangement uses TRBV20-1 and TRBJ1-2; 7 nucleotides line up with TRBD1. The germline V gene encodes CDR1 DFQATT and CDR2 SNEGSKA (reference sequence). Trimming cost V 6 bases and J 3 bases; bases outside gene matches: 10. The CDR3 covers 14 residues. CDR3 sequence reads: CSAPRYRGDYGYTF. CDR3 nucleotide sequence: TGCAGTGCCCCCCGTTACAGGGGTGACTATGGCTACACCTTC.